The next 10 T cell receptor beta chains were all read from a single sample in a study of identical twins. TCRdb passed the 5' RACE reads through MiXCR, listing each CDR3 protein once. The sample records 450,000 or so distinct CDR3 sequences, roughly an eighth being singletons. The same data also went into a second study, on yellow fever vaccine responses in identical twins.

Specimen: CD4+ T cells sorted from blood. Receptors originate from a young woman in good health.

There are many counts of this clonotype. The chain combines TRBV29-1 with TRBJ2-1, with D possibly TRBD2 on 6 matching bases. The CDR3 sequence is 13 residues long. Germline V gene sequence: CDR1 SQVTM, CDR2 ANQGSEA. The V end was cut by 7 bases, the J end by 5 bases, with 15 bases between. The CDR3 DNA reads TGCAGCGGAATGGGACTTCGAAACAATGAGCAGTTCTTC. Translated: CSGMGLRNNEQFF.

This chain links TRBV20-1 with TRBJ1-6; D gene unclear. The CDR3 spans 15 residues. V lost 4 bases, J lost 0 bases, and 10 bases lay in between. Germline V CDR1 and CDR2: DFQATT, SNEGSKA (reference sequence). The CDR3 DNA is TGCAGTGCTATGGGAGTTAGCTCCTATAATTCACCCCTCCACTTT. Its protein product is CSAMGVSSYNSPLHF.

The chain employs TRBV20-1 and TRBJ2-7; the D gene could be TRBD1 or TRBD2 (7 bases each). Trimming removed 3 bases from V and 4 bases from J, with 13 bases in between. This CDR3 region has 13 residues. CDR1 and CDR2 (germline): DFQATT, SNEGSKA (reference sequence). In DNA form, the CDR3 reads TGCAGTGCTAGTCTCCAGGGGGGGTACGAGCAGTACTTC. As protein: CSASLQGGYEQYF.

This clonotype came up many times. The CDR3: CSVKTGSTDTQYF. In nucleotides, the CDR3 is TGCAGCGTTAAGACAGGAAGCACAGATACGCAGTATTTT. The rearrangement joins TRBV29-1 to TRBJ2-3; tentative D call: TRBD1 (6 bases). Per germline, CDR1 SQVTM and CDR2 ANQGSEA. V lost 5 bases and J lost 0, with 9 bases in between. This CDR3 comprises 13 residues.

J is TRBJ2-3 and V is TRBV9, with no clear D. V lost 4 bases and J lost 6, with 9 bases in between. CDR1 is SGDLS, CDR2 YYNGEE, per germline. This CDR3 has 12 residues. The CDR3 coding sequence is TGTGCCAGCAGCCCAGAGTCGGATACGCAGTATTTT. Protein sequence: CASSPESDTQYF.

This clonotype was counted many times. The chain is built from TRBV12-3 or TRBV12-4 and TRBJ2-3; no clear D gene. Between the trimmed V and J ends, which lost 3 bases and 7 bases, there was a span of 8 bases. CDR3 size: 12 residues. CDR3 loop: CASSFGQNTQYF. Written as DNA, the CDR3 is TGTGCCAGCAGTTTTGGGCAAAATACGCAGTATTTT.

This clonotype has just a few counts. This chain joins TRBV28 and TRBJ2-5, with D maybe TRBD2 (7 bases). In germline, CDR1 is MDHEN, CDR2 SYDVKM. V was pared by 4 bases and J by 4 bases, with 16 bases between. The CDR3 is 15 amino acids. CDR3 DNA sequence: TGTGCCAGCAGTTCCCCAGGTGGGGGGGCAGAGACCCAGTACTTC. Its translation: CASSSPGGGAETQYF.

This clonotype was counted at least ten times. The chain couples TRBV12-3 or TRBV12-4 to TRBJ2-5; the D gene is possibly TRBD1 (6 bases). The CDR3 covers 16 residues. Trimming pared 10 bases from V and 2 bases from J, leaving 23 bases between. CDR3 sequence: CATSIRDRFLQETQYF. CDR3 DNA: TGTGCCACCTCGATCCGAGACAGGTTTTTACAAGAGACCCAGTACTTC.

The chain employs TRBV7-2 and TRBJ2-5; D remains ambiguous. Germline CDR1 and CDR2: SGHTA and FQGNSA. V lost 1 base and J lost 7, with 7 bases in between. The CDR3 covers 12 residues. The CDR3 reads CASSLDDWTQYF. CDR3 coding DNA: TGTGCCAGCAGCTTAGACGACTGGACCCAGTACTTC. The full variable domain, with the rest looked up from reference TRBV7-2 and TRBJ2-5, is GAGVSQSPSNKVTEKGKDVELRCDPISGHTALYWYRQSLGQGLEFLIYFQGNSAPDKSGLPSDRFSAERTGGSVSTLTIQRTQQEDSAVYLCASSLDDWTQYFGPGTRLLVL.

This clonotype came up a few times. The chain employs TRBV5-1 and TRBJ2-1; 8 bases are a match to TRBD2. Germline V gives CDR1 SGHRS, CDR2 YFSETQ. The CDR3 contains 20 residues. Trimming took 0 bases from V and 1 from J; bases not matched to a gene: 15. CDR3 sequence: CASSLDPFRGGQGSYNEQFF. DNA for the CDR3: TGCGCCAGCAGCTTGGATCCGTTTCGGGGGGGGCAGGGTTCCTACAATGAGCAGTTCTTC.